A selection of T cell receptor beta chains follows, all from one sample in a study of breast tumors, draining lymph nodes, adjacent tissues. In TCRdb, the multiplex PCR reads were re-called with MiXCR into one record per CDR3 protein. The table shows 200,000 to 300,000 distinct CDR3 sequences, with under 35% occurring only once. Input material: axillary lymph node tissue. These receptors came from a female donor with breast cancer. Some clones in this sample may be carry-over from other donors' samples. The CDR3 runs from the conserved cysteine through the conserved F or W.

TRBV10-3	CAIRRNGVNYEQYF
TRBV6-2/TRBV6-3	CASSYDTNTGELFF
TRBV15	CAASRGGSGANVPTF
TRBV14	CASSLLATSSYEQYF
TRBV27	CASSYAGQLAKNIQYF
TRBV29-1	CSVDLDGTEGYTF
TRBV20-1	CSARDVPGANTGELFF
TRBV19	CASSIRFSYNEQFF
TRBV6-4	CASSNRGLRTGGELVF
TRBV5-8	CAASRGSGRGEQFF
TRBV28	CASNWSTGVFPPLHF
TRBV12-3/TRBV12-4	CASSLVREGRYHF
TRBV6-6	CASSHSTISGDQETQYF
TRBV12-3/TRBV12-4	CASSYPGLAGSDEQFF
TRBV30	CAWSVSGGYEQFF
TRBV11-2	CASSSGQLSNQPQHF
TRBV5-5	CASSLAGASSYEQYF
TRBV14	CASGEGYGYTF
TRBV18	CASSRDSTSPLHF
TRBV6-2/TRBV6-3	CASSYMGGGVQETQYF
TRBV5-8	CASSLGQGALDEQFF
TRBV5-8	CASRPGTSGTDTQYF
TRBV20-1	CSAGRLAGVYEQYF
TRBV5-5	CASSIIGEAGRLSPQETQYF
TRBV2	CANPGRGGYTF
TRBV29-1	CSVEGTRKTTDTQYF
TRBV20-1	CSASSFSSGRRNEQFF
TRBV4-2	CASSQVSSETQYF
TRBV9	CASSGGLAGLGNEQFF
TRBV5-8	CASSTQGEGYGYTF
TRBV5-1	CASSLWAQRGFYNEQFF
TRBV3-1	CASSQDVGSYGELFF
TRBV9	CASSAPGQPNEQYF
TRBV11-3	CASSLGGELVIEQFF
TRBV4-1	CASSQQGERHNEQFF
TRBV28	CASSSPGGAGSYNEQFF
TRBV5-1	CASSLERQGREQYF
TRBV11-3	CASSLLEETQYF
TRBV19	CASSVARVETQYF
TRBV7-3	CASGQTGRETQYF
TRBV20-1	CSASSQDSSYEQYF
TRBV14	CASSQWRNTEAFF
TRBV20-1	CSASGWAGTRIGEKLFF
TRBV4-2	CASSQDRGRGSGANVLTF